The rows below give T cell receptor beta chains drawn from one sample of a study of identical twins. TCRdb recomputed calls from the 5' RACE reads with MiXCR, one row per CDR3 protein. The sample lists about 900,000 distinct CDR3 sequences; 10% to 15% were seen once. This sample also belongs to another study, concerning yellow fever vaccine responses in identical twins.

Sequenced: PBMCs. Receptor source: a young woman in good health. Both conserved end residues are part of each CDR3. A D gene is named only where the DNA matches it firmly. Not all rows give a size; the values are once, few, many and, for expanded clones, a class.

clone_size	j_call	v_call	d_call	cdr3_nt	cdr3_aa
few	TRBJ1-1	TRBV20-1	.	TGCAGTGCTAGAGAGCCGGGGAACGCTGAAGCTTTCTTT	CSAREPGNAEAFF
many	TRBJ2-5	TRBV7-6	.	TGTGCCAGCAGCTTAGATCGAGACAGGAAAGAGACCCAGTACTTC	CASSLDRDRKETQYF
few	TRBJ2-1	TRBV15	.	TGTGCCACCAGCAGAGTTAGTACGGTAATCTACAATGAGCAGTTCTTC	CATSRVSTVIYNEQFF
few	TRBJ2-2	TRBV5-1	.	TGCGCCAGCATCTTCGGGGCCGGGGAGCTGTTTTTT	CASIFGAGELFF
few	TRBJ2-5	TRBV10-3	TRBD2	TGTGCCAGCAGTAGTAGACTAGCGGGAGGGCCATATGTGGAGACCCAGTACTTC	CASSSRLAGGPYVETQYF
many	TRBJ1-5	TRBV6-1	.	TGTGCCAGCAGCCGGATAAGCAATCAGCCCCAGCATTTT	CASSRISNQPQHF
.	TRBJ1-1	TRBV11-2	.	TGTGCCAGCAGCGGATTAGGGGACAACACTGAAGCTTTCTTT	CASSGLGDNTEAFF
.	TRBJ2-3	TRBV20-1	.	TGCAGTGCTAGACGACAGGAATGGGGGGATACGCAGTATTTT	CSARRQEWGDTQYF
.	TRBJ2-1	TRBV11-2	.	TGTGCCAGCAGCTTAGATCTGATACCATTGATTCGGGATGAGCAGTTCTTC	CASSLDLIPLIRDEQFF
.	TRBJ1-2	TRBV4-1	.	TGCGCCAGCAGCCAAGATACAGGGTTGGGGTATGGCTACACCTTC	CASSQDTGLGYGYTF
few	TRBJ1-2	TRBV5-5	TRBD1	TGTGCCAGCAGCTTGGCGCGACAGGGTATCGGCTATGGCTACACCTTC	CASSLARQGIGYGYTF
.	TRBJ2-5	TRBV12-3/TRBV12-4	.	TGTGCCAGCAGTTTTCAGGGTCCCGCGGCCCCAGAATGGAGCACCTCCATTAAAGAGACCCAGTACTTC	CASSFQGPAAPEWSTSIKETQYF